This TCR beta chain appears in the sequencing data of a study of blood T cells in healthy people across ages. A second roughly 7 to 11 cycle PCR used barcoded and J-beta primers. TCRdb called the 5' RACE reads again in MiXCR, with one record for every CDR3 protein. The table has 1,100,000 or so distinct CDR3 sequences, roughly 45% seen once. A minimum of 5 micrograms of total RNA was extracted per sample. CDR1 is SQVTM and CDR2 is ANQGSEA in the germline V gene. V lost 5 bases and J 5 bases, leaving 8 bases between the germline ends. This CDR3 spans 11 amino acids. Sequencing was done on a sample of blood. This sequence joins TRBV29-1 and TRBJ2-3, with a tentative D call TRBD1 (6 bases). This sequence originates from a woman aged 55-70 years in good health. CDR3 amino acids: CSVQGRDTQYF. As DNA, the CDR3 is TGCAGCGTTCAGGGGAGAGATACGCAGTATTTT.